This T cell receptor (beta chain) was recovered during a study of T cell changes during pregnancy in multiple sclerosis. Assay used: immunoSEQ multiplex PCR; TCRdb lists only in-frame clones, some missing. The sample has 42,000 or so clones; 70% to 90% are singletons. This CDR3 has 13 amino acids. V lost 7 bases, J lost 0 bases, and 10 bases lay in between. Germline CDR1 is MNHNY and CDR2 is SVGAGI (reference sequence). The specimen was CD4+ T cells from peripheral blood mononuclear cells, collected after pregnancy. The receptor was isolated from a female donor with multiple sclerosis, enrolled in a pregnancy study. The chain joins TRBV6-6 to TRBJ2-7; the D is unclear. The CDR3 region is CASTPYSSYEQYF. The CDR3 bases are TGTGCCAGCACGCCTTACAGCTCCTACGAGCAGTACTTC.